This T cell receptor gamma chain is drawn from a study of Vδ1+ human thymocytes. Findings of the study overall: Approximately 20% of thymic delta-chain sequences were Vdelta2, with few Vdelta3, unlike blood Vdelta1+ controls. Unexpected Vdelta2 sequences could cause misinterpretation of bulk repertoire data. Thymic TRG and TRD repertoires appeared highly polyclonal, with Gaussian CDR3 length distributions.

This clone was detected a few times. Antigen unknown. J gave up 12 bases and V 0 bases, and 11 bases lay outside the gene matches. Germline CDR1 is EGSNGY and CDR2 is YDSYNSKV. This CDR3 region has 13 residues. The template was reverse-transcribed extracted RNA. CDR3 amplicons came from multiplex PCR with pooled V-gene forward and constant-region reverse primers. TCRdb reprocessed the multiplex PCR reads using CATT. This table has 36,000 or so gamma-chain clones, about 19% appearing once. Between roughly 98% and 99.6% of sorted thymocytes were Vdelta1+. The sequence derives from a girl in the first two years of life who had congenital heart surgery. The chain has TRGV2 and TRGJ1 or TRGJ2. The sample taken for sequencing was Vdelta1+ gamma-delta thymocytes from the thymus. This sample's subset: FACS-sorted CD3+ TCRalphabeta- TCRVdelta1+ TCRVdelta2- thymocytes. The CDR3 sequence: CATWDGPEVRKLF. In DNA, the CDR3 is TGTGCCACCTGGGACGGGCCGGAGGTGAGGAAACTCTTT.